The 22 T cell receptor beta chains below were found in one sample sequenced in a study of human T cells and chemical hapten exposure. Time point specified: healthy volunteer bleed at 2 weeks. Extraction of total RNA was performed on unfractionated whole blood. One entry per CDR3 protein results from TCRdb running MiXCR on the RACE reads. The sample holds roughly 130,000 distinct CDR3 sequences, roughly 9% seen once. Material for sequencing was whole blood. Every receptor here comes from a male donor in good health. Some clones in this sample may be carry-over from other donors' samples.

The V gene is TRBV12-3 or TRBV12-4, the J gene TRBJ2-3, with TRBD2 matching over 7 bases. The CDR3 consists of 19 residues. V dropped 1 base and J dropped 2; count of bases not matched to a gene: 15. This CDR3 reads CASSLGGRPLAEYTDTQYF. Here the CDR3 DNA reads TGTGCCAGCAGTTTAGGTGGCCGGCCGCTAGCGGAGTACACAGATACGCAGTATTTT.

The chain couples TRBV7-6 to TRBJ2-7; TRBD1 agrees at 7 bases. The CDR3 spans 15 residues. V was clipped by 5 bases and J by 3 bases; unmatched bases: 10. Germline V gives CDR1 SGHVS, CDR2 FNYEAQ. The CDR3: CASSPSRGKNYEQYF. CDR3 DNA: TGTGCCAGCAGCCCCTCCAGGGGGAAAAACTACGAGCAGTACTTC.

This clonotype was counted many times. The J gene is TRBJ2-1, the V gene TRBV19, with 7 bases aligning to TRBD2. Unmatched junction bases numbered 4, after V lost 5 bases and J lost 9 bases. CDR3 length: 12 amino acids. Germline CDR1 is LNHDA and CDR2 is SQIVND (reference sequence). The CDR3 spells CASSLGGGEQFF. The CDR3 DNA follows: TGTGCCAGTAGTTTAGGCGGGGGTGAGCAGTTCTTC.

In DNA, the CDR3 is TGCAGCGTTGCTACAGGACAAAGCTCCGAGCAGTACTTC. Amino acids: CSVATGQSSEQYF. The J gene is TRBJ2-7, the V gene TRBV29-1; a possible D gene is TRBD1 (5 bases). The CDR3 spans 13 residues. Germline assignment: CDR1 SQVTM and CDR2 ANQGSEA. Trimming removed 4 bases from V and 6 bases from J, with 16 bases in between.

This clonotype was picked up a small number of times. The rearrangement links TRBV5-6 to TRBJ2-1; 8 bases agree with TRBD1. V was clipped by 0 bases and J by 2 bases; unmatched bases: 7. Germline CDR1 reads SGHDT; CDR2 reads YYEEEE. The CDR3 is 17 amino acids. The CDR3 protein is CASSLGQGSLPYNEQFF. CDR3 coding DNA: TGTGCCAGCAGCTTGGGACAGGGGTCGTTGCCCTACAATGAGCAGTTCTTC.

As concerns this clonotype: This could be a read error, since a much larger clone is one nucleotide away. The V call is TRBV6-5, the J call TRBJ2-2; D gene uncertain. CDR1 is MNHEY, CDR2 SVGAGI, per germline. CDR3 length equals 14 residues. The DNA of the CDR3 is TGTGCCAGCAGTTACTCGGCACTCACCGTGGAGCTGTTTTTT. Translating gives CASSYSALTVELFF.

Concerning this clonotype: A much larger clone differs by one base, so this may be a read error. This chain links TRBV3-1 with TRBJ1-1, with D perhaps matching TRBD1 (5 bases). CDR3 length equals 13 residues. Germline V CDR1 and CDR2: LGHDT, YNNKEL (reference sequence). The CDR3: CAGSQVGDSEAFF. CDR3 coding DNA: TGTGCCGGCAGCCAAGTAGGGGATAGTGAAGCTTTCTTT.

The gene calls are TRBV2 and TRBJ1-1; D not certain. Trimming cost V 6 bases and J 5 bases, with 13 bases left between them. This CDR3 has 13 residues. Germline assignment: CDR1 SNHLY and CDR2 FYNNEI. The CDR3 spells CASSRVEKTEAFF. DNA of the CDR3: TGTGCCAGCAGCAGAGTTGAAAAGACTGAAGCTTTCTTT.

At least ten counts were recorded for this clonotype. CDR3: CASSLAGGQSYSGANVLTF. The DNA for the CDR3 is TGTGCCAGCAGTTTAGCTGGCGGACAGTCATACTCTGGGGCCAACGTCCTGACTTTC. The chain joins TRBV12-3 or TRBV12-4 to TRBJ2-6, with D maybe TRBD1 (6 bases). This CDR3 has 19 amino acids. The V and J ends lost 0 bases and 0 bases respectively, with 15 bases between them.

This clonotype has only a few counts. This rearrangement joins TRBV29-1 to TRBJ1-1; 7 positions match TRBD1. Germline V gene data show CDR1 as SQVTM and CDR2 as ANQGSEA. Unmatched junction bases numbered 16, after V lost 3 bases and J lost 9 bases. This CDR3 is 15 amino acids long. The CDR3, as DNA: TGCAGCGTTGATGACCCTTCGAATCGGAGGGGGCAAGCTTTCTTT. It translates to CSVDDPSNRRGQAFF.

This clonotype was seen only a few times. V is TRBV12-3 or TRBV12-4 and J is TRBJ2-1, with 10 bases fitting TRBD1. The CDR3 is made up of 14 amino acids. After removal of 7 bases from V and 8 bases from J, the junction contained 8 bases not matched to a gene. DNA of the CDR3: TGTGCCAGCATCACGAGAGGGACAGGGGATGAGCAGTTCTTC. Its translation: CASITRGTGDEQFF.

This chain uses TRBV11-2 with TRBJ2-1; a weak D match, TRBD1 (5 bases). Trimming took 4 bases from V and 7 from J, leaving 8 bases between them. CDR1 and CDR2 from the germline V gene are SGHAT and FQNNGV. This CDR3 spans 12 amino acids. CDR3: CASSYPGNEQFF. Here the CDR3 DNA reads TGTGCCAGCAGCTATCCAGGGAATGAGCAGTTCTTC.

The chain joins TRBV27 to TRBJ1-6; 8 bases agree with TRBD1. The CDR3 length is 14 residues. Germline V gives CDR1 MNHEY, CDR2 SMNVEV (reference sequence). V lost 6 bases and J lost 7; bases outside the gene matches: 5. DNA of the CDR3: TGTGCCAGCAGATTTCAGGGGGCCAATTCACCCCTCCACTTT. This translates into CASRFQGANSPLHF.

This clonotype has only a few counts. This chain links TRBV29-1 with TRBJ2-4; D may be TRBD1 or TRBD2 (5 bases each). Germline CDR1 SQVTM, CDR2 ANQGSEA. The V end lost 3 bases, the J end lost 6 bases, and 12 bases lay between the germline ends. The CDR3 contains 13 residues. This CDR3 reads CSVEAGAPNIQYF. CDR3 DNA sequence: TGCAGCGTTGAGGCCGGGGCCCCAAACATTCAGTACTTC.

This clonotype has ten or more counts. The CDR3: CSARRQTTDTQYF. CDR3 nucleotide sequence: TGCAGTGCTAGACGGCAGACCACAGATACGCAGTATTTT. The chain links TRBV20-1 to TRBJ2-3; D gene unclear. Germline CDR1 reads DFQATT; CDR2 reads SNEGSKA (reference sequence). The CDR3 runs 13 residues. Deletions cut 2 bases from V and 2 bases from J, with 8 bases between.

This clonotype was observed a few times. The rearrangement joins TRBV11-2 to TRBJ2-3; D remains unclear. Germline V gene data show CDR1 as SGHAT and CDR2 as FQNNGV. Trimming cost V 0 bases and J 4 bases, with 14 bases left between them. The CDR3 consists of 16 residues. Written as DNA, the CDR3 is TGTGCCAGCAGCTTAGAACGACGGGTGGGCTCAGATACGCAGTATTTT. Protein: CASSLERRVGSDTQYF.

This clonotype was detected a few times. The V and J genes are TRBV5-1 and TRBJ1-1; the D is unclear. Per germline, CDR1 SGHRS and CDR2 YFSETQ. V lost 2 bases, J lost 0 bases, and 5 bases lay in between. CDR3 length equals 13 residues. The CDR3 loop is CASSFSVNTEAFF. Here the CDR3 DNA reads TGCGCCAGCAGCTTTTCAGTGAACACTGAAGCTTTCTTT. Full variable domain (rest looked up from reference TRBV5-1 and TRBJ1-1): KAGVTQTPRYLIKTRGQQVTLSCSPISGHRSVSWYQQTPGQGLQFLFEYFSETQRNKGNFPGRFSGRQFSNSRSEMNVSTLELGDSALYLCASSFSVNTEAFFGQGTRLTVV.

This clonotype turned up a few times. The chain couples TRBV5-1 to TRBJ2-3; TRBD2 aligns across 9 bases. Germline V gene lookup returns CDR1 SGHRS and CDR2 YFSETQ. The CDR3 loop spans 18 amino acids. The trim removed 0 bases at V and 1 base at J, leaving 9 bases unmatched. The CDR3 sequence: CASSLEPSGDGRTDTQYF. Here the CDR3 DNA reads TGCGCCAGCAGCTTGGAGCCTAGCGGGGACGGCCGCACAGATACGCAGTATTTT.

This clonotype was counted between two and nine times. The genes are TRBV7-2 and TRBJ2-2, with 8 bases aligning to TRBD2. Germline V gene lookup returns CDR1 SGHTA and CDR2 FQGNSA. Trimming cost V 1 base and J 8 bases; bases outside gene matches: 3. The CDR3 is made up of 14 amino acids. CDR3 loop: CASSLVSSGGELFF. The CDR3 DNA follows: TGTGCCAGCAGCTTAGTTTCTAGCGGGGGGGAGCTGTTTTTT.

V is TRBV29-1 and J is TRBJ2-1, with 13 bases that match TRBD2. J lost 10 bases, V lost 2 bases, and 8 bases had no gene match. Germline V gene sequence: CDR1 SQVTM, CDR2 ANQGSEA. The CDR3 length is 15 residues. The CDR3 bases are TGCAGCGTTGAATCCACTAGCGGGGGGGCGGGCGAGCAGTTCTTC. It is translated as CSVESTSGGAGEQFF.

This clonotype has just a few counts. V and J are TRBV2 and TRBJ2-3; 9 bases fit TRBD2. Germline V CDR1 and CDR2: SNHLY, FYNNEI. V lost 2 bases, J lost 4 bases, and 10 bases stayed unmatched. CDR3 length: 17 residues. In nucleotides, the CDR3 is TGTGCCAGCAGTGAACCTAGCGGGGCAATGGGCGCAGATACGCAGTATTTT. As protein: CASSEPSGAMGADTQYF.

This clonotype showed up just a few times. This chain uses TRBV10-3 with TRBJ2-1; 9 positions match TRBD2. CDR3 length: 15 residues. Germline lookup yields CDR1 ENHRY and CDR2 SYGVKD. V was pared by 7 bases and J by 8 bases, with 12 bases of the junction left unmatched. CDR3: CAITGAGGPVDEQFF. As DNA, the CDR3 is TGTGCCATCACGGGGGCGGGAGGGCCGGTCGATGAGCAGTTCTTC.